These T cell receptor beta chains were read from a single sample in a study of memory CD4+ T cells and cytomegalovirus serostatus. The protocol was immunoSEQ multiplex PCR, while the TCRdb copy is restricted to in-frame clones and leaves out a portion. The data show tens of thousands of clones, 70% to 75% seen once. Sequencing was carried out using memory CD4+ T cells from blood. Source of these receptors: an adult in good health and CMV-seropositive. Each CDR3 is given with its conserved first and last residue. The D gene is left open where the match is weak. A clone size is listed for some rows: how often the clone was seen (once, few, many), or a class if it is expanded.

>.|.|TRBJ2-3|TRBV5-6
CASSLGGSGTDTQYF
TGTGCCAGCAGCTTGGGTGGGAGCGGCACAGATACGCAGTATTTT
>.|.|TRBJ2-1|TRBV27
CASSETYNEQFF
TGTGCCAGCAGCGAAACCTACAATGAGCAGTTCTTC
>.|.|TRBJ1-2|TRBV7-3
CASSLEVGAGGYTF
TGTGCCAGCAGCTTAGAAGTTGGGGCTGGCGGCTACACCTTC
>.|.|TRBJ1-4|TRBV18
CASSPALRTNEKLFF
TGTGCCAGCTCACCGGCGCTCCGGACCAATGAAAAACTGTTTTTT
>.|.|TRBJ1-6|TRBV7-8
CASSTGLNSPLHF
TGTGCCAGCAGCACAGGGTTGAATTCACCCCTCCACTTT
>few|.|TRBJ1-1|TRBV6-6
CASSSRGDTEAFF
TGTGCCAGCAGTTCCCGGGGAGACACTGAAGCTTTCTTT
>.|TRBD1|TRBJ1-2|TRBV7-2
CASTLGGRGRTGYTF
TGTGCCAGCACCCTAGGGGGCCGTGGACGGACAGGCTACACCTTC
>.|TRBD1|TRBJ1-1|TRBV5-1
CASSLVQGGTEAFF
TGCGCCAGCAGCTTGGTACAGGGGGGCACTGAAGCTTTCTTT
>.|TRBD1|TRBJ1-5|TRBV7-4
CASSLGDRGGQPQHF
TGTGCCAGCAGCTTAGGGGACAGGGGAGGTCAGCCCCAGCATTTT
>once|.|TRBJ1-1|TRBV7-2
CASSPFMRPRTEAFF
TGTGCCAGCAGCCCGTTCATGCGGCCTCGGACTGAAGCTTTCTTT
>.|.|TRBJ2-5|TRBV2
CATRPGTHETQYF
TGTGCCACCCGGCCCGGGACTCACGAGACCCAGTACTTC
>.|.|TRBJ1-2|TRBV20-1
CSATDPYGYTF
TGCAGTGCGACGGACCCATATGGCTACACCTTC
>.|.|TRBJ1-1|TRBV18
CASSPPNFGEAFF
TGTGCCAGCTCACCACCGAATTTCGGCGAAGCTTTCTTT
>.|.|TRBJ2-7|TRBV19
CASSTDEGYEQYF
TGTGCCAGTAGCACCGACGAAGGCTACGAGCAGTACTTC
>.|.|TRBJ2-3|TRBV4-1
CASSQEPDTSTDTQYF
TGCGCCAGCAGCCAAGAACCCGACACTAGCACAGATACGCAGTATTTT
>.|.|TRBJ1-2|TRBV27
CASGQNRDDGYGYTF
TGTGCCAGCGGGCAGAACAGGGACGATGGCTATGGCTACACCTTC
>once|.|TRBJ1-2|TRBV7-2
CASSPPQGRYGYTF
TGTGCCAGCAGCCCCCCCCAGGGACGCTATGGCTACACCTTC
>once|TRBD1|TRBJ2-5|TRBV5-4
CASSLAGTGFETQYF
TGTGCCAGCAGCTTGGCCGGGACAGGGTTTGAGACCCAGTACTTC
>.|.|TRBJ1-6|TRBV27
CASSLYPAVNSPLHF
TGTGCCAGCAGTTTATACCCAGCTGTGAATTCACCCCTCCACTTT
>once|.|TRBJ2-2|TRBV6-1
CASHRDLTWTGELFF
TGTGCCAGTCATAGGGACCTAACTTGGACAGGGGAGCTGTTTTTT
>.|.|TRBJ2-3|TRBV27
CASSAAGGGADTQYF
TGTGCCAGCAGTGCCGCAGGGGGAGGGGCAGATACGCAGTATTTT
>.|TRBD2|TRBJ2-1|TRBV15
CATQILGLESNEQFF
TGTGCCACCCAAATACTGGGACTAGAGAGCAATGAGCAGTTCTTC
>.|.|TRBJ2-3|TRBV19
CASSMRDTTGRDTQYF
TGTGCCAGTAGTATGCGAGACACGACAGGCCGGGATACGCAGTATTTT
>.|TRBD1|TRBJ2-1|TRBV5-1
CASSGGQGANEQFF
TGCGCCAGCAGCGGGGGACAGGGGGCCAATGAGCAGTTCTTC
>.|.|TRBJ1-2|TRBV2
CASRPDGGYGYTF
TGTGCCAGCAGGCCAGACGGGGGCTATGGCTACACCTTC
>.|.|TRBJ1-6|TRBV11-1
CASSPHPPGVDSPLHF
TGTGCCAGCAGCCCCCACCCTCCTGGGGTCGATTCACCCCTCCACTTT
>.|.|TRBJ1-4|TRBV27
CASKGWAQETNEKLFF
TGTGCCAGCAAGGGGTGGGCACAGGAGACTAATGAAAAACTGTTTTTT
>.|TRBD2|TRBJ2-3|TRBV14
CASSQEKGLGTDTQYF
TGTGCCAGCAGCCAAGAGAAGGGACTAGGCACAGATACGCAGTATTTT
>once|.|TRBJ2-6|TRBV2
CASSPRGLGVLTF
TGTGCCAGCAGTCCCCGGGGGCTCGGGGTCCTGACTTTC
>.|.|TRBJ1-2|TRBV7-2
CASSLVGSWDGYTF
TGTGCCAGCAGCTTAGTGGGGTCGTGGGATGGCTACACCTTC
>few|TRBD1|TRBJ1-1|TRBV11-3
CASSLGGTGNTEAFF
TGTGCCAGCAGCTTAGGTGGGACAGGAAACACTGAAGCTTTCTTT
>.|.|TRBJ1-2|TRBV29-1
CSVYLDGYTF
TGCAGCGTCTATCTTGATGGCTACACCTTC
>.|.|TRBJ1-5|TRBV7-2
CASSLDSNQPQHF
TGTGCCAGCAGCTTAGATAGCAATCAGCCCCAGCATTTT
>.|.|TRBJ2-7|TRBV14
CASSPRGGFLGEQYF
TGTGCCAGCAGCCCTAGAGGGGGGTTTCTAGGTGAGCAGTACTTC
>.|.|TRBJ2-5|TRBV27
CASSCDYFLQETQYF
TGTGCCAGCAGTTGCGACTATTTTCTCCAAGAGACCCAGTACTTC
>.|TRBD2|TRBJ2-1|TRBV6-1
CASSEAGGLAGVKSYNEQFF
TGTGCCAGCAGTGAAGCGGGCGGGCTAGCGGGGGTGAAGTCCTACAATGAGCAGTTCTTC
>.|.|TRBJ2-3|TRBV6-1
CASSVLLPRTDTQYF
TGTGCCAGCAGTGTACTCCTACCTCGCACAGATACGCAGTATTTT
>.|TRBD1|TRBJ1-2|TRBV27
CASSSLRDRGEGYTF
TGTGCCAGCAGTTCTCTCCGGGACAGGGGAGAAGGCTACACCTTC
>.|TRBD1|TRBJ1-1|TRBV7-9
CASSQGGTGLYTEAFF
TGTGCCAGCAGCCAGGGGGGGACAGGGTTGTACACTGAAGCTTTCTTT
>few|.|TRBJ1-2|TRBV11-2
CASSPEGSYGYTF
TGTGCCAGCAGCCCCGAAGGGAGCTATGGCTACACCTTC
>.|.|TRBJ2-3|TRBV4-2
CASSQVIETDTQYF
TGTGCCAGCAGCCAAGTGATTGAAACAGATACGCAGTATTTT
>.|.|TRBJ2-7|TRBV25-1
CASSEYGDEQYF
TGTGCCAGCAGTGAATATGGGGACGAGCAGTACTTC
>.|.|TRBJ2-2|TRBV25-1
CARRPHPGRPLSGELFF
TGTGCCCGCCGCCCTCACCCGGGACGGCCGCTGAGCGGGGAGCTGTTTTTT
>.|TRBD1|TRBJ1-3|TRBV6-5
CASSQDRDSGNTIYF
TGTGCCAGCAGCCAGGACAGGGATTCTGGAAACACCATATATTTT
>.|.|TRBJ2-3|TRBV4-3
CASSQDSASTDTQYF
TGCGCCAGCAGCCAAGATTCGGCTAGCACAGATACGCAGTATTTT
>.|TRBD1|TRBJ1-3|TRBV28
CASRPAGGASGNTIYF
TGTGCCAGCAGACCCGCAGGGGGAGCCTCTGGAAACACCATATATTTT
>.|.|TRBJ2-5|TRBV6-1
CASSDQRIQETQYF
TGTGCCAGCAGTGACCAGCGGATTCAAGAGACCCAGTACTTC